Shown below are 17 T cell receptor beta chains from a single sample sequenced in a study of blood T cell repertoires in COVID-19. Sequencing used immunoSEQ multiplex PCR; TCRdb keeps in-frame clones, though not all of them. The data hold some 25,000 clones, with about 84% observed a single time. Sequencing was performed on peripheral blood. The origin of the receptors is a man aged 50 to 60 with active or convalescent COVID-19.

V usage is TRBV4-1 and J usage is TRBJ2-2; tentative D call: TRBD1 (5 bases). The V gene's germline CDR1 is MGHRA and CDR2 YSYEKL. The CDR3 is 15 residues long. The V gene lost 4 bases and the J gene lost 5 bases, with 14 bases spanning the gap. The CDR3 nucleotides are TGCGCCAGCAGCCCTCGACAGAGACAGACCGGGGAGCTGTTTTTT. Its translation is CASSPRQRQTGELFF.

The chain combines TRBV5-4 with TRBJ1-1; no clear D. V dropped 0 bases and J dropped 4 bases, with 10 bases sitting between them. This CDR3 comprises 14 residues. Per germline, CDR1 SGHNT and CDR2 YYREEE (reference sequence). The CDR3 is CASSLGEDRTEAFF. The DNA for the CDR3 is TGTGCCAGCAGCTTGGGGGAGGATCGCACTGAAGCTTTCTTT.

This clone was observed a few times. For the CDR3, the DNA is TGTGCCAGCAGCTTAATCGGGACAGTTAATGAAAAACTGTTTTTT. Its protein is CASSLIGTVNEKLFF. V usage is TRBV7-6 and J usage is TRBJ1-4; 7 bases fit TRBD1. V lost 2 bases to trimming and J lost 4 bases; unmatched junction nucleotides: 4. The V gene's germline CDR1 is SGHVS and CDR2 FNYEAQ. The CDR3 is made up of 15 amino acids.

This rearrangement joins TRBV27 to TRBJ1-1; a weak D match, TRBD1 (5 bases). Trimming took 4 bases from V and 0 from J, leaving 9 bases between them. This CDR3 has 14 amino acids. CDR1 and CDR2 from the germline V gene are MNHEY and SMNVEV (reference sequence). The CDR3 reads CASSSQVMNTEAFF. The CDR3, as DNA: TGTGCCAGCAGTTCACAGGTCATGAACACTGAAGCTTTCTTT.

V is TRBV10-1 and J is TRBJ2-3; the D is unclear. Trimming took 3 bases from V and 1 from J, leaving 8 bases between them. Germline V lookup: CDR1 WNHNN, CDR2 SYGVQD (reference sequence). The CDR3 contains 14 residues. CDR3 in amino acids: CASSESRGTDTQYF. The CDR3 coding sequence is TGCGCCAGCAGTGAAAGTCGAGGCACAGATACGCAGTATTTT.

This sequence joins TRBV29-1 and TRBJ2-3; 10 nucleotides agree with TRBD2. V lost 2 bases and J lost 3; bases outside the gene matches: 2. Germline-derived CDR1 and CDR2 are SQVTM and ANQGSEA. The CDR3 extends over 14 amino acids. The CDR3 DNA reads TGCAGCGTTGAATCTAGCGGGAGAACAGATACGCAGTATTTT. Translating it yields CSVESSGRTDTQYF.

This clone was seen a single time. J is TRBJ2-5 and V is TRBV11-2; 10 nucleotides align to TRBD1. This CDR3 region has 17 residues. Germline V lookup: CDR1 SGHAT, CDR2 FQNNGV. With V trimmed by 6 bases and J by 0 bases, 10 bases remained unmatched. CDR3 amino acids: CASSQGQGNVDQETQYF. Here the CDR3 DNA reads TGTGCCAGCAGTCAGGGACAGGGGAATGTGGACCAAGAGACCCAGTACTTC.

The gene calls are TRBV7-2 and TRBJ2-1; possibly TRBD2 for D (5 bases). The V and J ends lost 2 bases and 5 bases respectively, with 10 bases between them. The germline gives CDR1 SGHTA, CDR2 FQGNSA. CDR3 length equals 14 residues. CDR3: CASSLSLADNEQFF. CDR3 nucleotide sequence: TGTGCCAGCAGCTTATCGCTAGCTGACAATGAGCAGTTCTTC.

The chain is built from TRBV9 and TRBJ2-1; 9 nucleotides line up with TRBD2. The CDR3 is 14 amino acids. Trimming took 1 base from V and 4 from J; bases not matched to a gene: 0. Germline V lookup: CDR1 SGDLS, CDR2 YYNGEE. The CDR3 DNA follows: TGTGCCAGCAGCGTAAGCGGGAGGTACAATGAGCAGTTCTTC. Its translation is CASSVSGRYNEQFF.

The V call is TRBV11-1, the J call TRBJ2-1, with a tentative D call TRBD1 (6 bases). Germline CDR1 SGHAT, CDR2 FQDESV (reference sequence). V was pared by 4 bases and J by 6 bases, with 10 bases between. The CDR3 sequence is 13 residues long. CDR3 in amino acids: CASSWGPGNEQFF. Written as DNA, the CDR3 is TGTGCCAGCAGCTGGGGGCCGGGCAATGAGCAGTTCTTC.

The CDR3: CASSLGRGERETQYF. The DNA for the CDR3 is TGTGCCAGCAGTTTGGGGCGGGGGGAGAGAGAGACCCAGTACTTC. J is TRBJ2-5 and V is TRBV28, with 8 bases aligning to TRBD2. The CDR3 covers 15 residues. Per the germline V gene, CDR1 is MDHEN and CDR2 is SYDVKM. The trim removed 3 bases at V and 4 bases at J, leaving 7 bases unmatched.

The V and J genes are TRBV6-5 and TRBJ2-7; D possibly corresponds to TRBD1 (5 bases). V was pared by 6 bases and J by 4 bases, with 13 bases between. CDR1 MNHEY and CDR2 SVGAGI come from the germline V gene. This CDR3 is built from 13 residues. The CDR3 is CASRRPGAYEQYF. CDR3 bases: TGTGCCAGCAGGCGCCCTGGGGCTTACGAGCAGTACTTC.

This clone was seen only a few times. The chain links TRBV28 to TRBJ2-7; D perhaps matches TRBD2 (5 bases). The CDR3 covers 12 residues. Per the germline V gene, CDR1 is MDHEN and CDR2 is SYDVKM. Between the trimmed V and J ends, which lost 8 bases and 5 bases, there was a span of 13 bases. The CDR3 here is CASSRERHEQYF. CDR3 DNA sequence: TGTGCCAGCTCCCGAGAGCGGCACGAGCAGTACTTC.

This chain joins TRBV19 and TRBJ2-1, with D possibly matching TRBD2 (6 bases). The CDR3 sequence is 12 residues long. The V gene's germline CDR1 is LNHDA and CDR2 SQIVND (reference sequence). V was clipped by 6 bases and J by 12 bases, with 15 bases between them. The CDR3 region has the DNA TGTGCCAGTAGCGACGAGGGGACTTGGCAGTTCTTC. It encodes CASSDEGTWQFF.

This clone occurred once. The chain recombines TRBV11-3 with TRBJ2-2, with TRBD2 matching 10 bases. Germline lookup yields CDR1 SGHNT and CDR2 YENEEA. V lost 1 base and J lost 4; bases outside the gene matches: 9. The CDR3 is made up of 18 amino acids. CDR3: CASSLGPGLAEVTGELFF. DNA of the CDR3: TGTGCCAGCAGCTTAGGCCCTGGACTAGCGGAAGTCACCGGGGAGCTGTTTTTT.

This clone was picked up one time. The V and J genes are TRBV5-1 and TRBJ1-2; tentative D call: TRBD1 (6 bases). The ends were cut back, 3 bases at V and 3 bases at J, with 12 bases in the middle. This CDR3 comprises 14 residues. CDR1 and CDR2 from the germline V gene are SGHRS and YFSETQ. CDR3 nucleotides: TGCGCCAGCAGCTCCCGAGGGGGAGACTATGGCTACACCTTC. Its translation: CASSSRGGDYGYTF.

The chain links TRBV5-1 to TRBJ2-5, with D perhaps TRBD1 (6 bases). V lost 2 bases to trimming and J lost 2 bases, with 13 bases between them. Germline assignment: CDR1 SGHRS and CDR2 YFSETQ. The CDR3 has 15 residues. DNA for the CDR3: TGCGCCAGCAGCTTCGAGGGGGTAGGGCAAGAGACCCAGTACTTC. It codes for CASSFEGVGQETQYF.